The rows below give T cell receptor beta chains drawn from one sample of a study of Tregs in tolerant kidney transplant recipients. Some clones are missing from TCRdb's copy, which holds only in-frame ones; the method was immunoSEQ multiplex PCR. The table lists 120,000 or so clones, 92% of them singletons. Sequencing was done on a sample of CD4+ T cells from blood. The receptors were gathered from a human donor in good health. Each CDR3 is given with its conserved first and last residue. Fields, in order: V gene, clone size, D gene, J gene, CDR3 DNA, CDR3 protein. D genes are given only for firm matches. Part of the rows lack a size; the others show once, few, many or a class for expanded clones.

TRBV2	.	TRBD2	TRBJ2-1	TGTGCCAGCTCGGGACTAGCGGGGGGCGTGGGTGAGCAGTTCTTC	CASSGLAGGVGEQFF
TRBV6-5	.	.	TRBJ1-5	TGTGCCAGCAGTTTAAGGGAAAACCAGCCCCAGCATTTT	CASSLRENQPQHF
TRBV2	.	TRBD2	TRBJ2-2	TGTGCCAGCATCTTAGCGGGAGGGTTGAACACCGGGGAGCTGTTTTTT	CASILAGGLNTGELFF
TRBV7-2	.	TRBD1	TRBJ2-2	TGTGCCAGCAGCTTAGCAAGGGGGCGGGCCGGGGAGCTGTTTTTT	CASSLARGRAGELFF
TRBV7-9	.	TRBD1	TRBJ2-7	TGTGCCAGCAGCCTGACAGGGGGGACCTCCTACGAGCAGTACTTC	CASSLTGGTSYEQYF
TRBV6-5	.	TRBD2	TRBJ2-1	TGTGCCAGCAGTTACCCCAGCGGGGGAAATGAGCAGTTCTTC	CASSYPSGGNEQFF
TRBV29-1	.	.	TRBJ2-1	TGCAGCACAGAGGGTGTACGGCGTGAGCAGTTCTTC	CSTEGVRREQFF
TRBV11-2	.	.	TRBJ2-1	TGTGCCAGCAGCGCCGACTTTAGACTCACATACAATGAGCAGTTCTTC	CASSADFRLTYNEQFF
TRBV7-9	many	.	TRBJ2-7	TGTGCCAGCGCCGGCCTGTCAAGCTCCTACGAGCAGTACTTC	CASAGLSSSYEQYF
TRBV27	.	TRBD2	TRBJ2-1	TGTGCCAGCAGTTTAGCAGCGGGAGGGAGGGGTGAGCAGTTCTTC	CASSLAAGGRGEQFF
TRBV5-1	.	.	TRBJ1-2	TGCGCCAGCAGCAGAGGGGGACGGAGGTACACCTTC	CASSRGGRRYTF
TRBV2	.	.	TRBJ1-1	TGTGCCAGTACTCTACGGGGGCCAGCTGAAGCTTTCTTT	CASTLRGPAEAFF
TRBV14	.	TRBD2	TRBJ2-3	TGTGCCAGCAGCCAAGACGAGCGGGGGTCCCCTTTATGGAGCACAGATACGCAGTATTTT	CASSQDERGSPLWSTDTQYF
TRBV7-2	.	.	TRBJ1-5	TGTGCCAGCAGCCCGTGGGGGGGCGCGGGCAATCAGCCCCAGCATTTT	CASSPWGGAGNQPQHF
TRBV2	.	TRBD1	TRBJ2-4	TGTGCCAGCAGTGAAGGGGACAGGCTAGCCAAAAACATTCAGTACTTC	CASSEGDRLAKNIQYF
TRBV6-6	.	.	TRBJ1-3	TGTGCCAGCAGTTACTCGGGTTCTGGAAACACCATATATTTT	CASSYSGSGNTIYF
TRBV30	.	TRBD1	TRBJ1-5	TGTGCCTGGGGACGGACAGGGTGGAATCAGCCCCAGCATTTT	CAWGRTGWNQPQHF
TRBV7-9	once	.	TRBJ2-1	TGTGCCAGCAGCCCTGGCGGGTCCTACAATGAGCAGTTCTTC	CASSPGGSYNEQFF
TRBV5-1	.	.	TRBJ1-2	TGCGCCAGCAGCCCACTCGGGACGTTTAACTATGGCTACACCTTC	CASSPLGTFNYGYTF
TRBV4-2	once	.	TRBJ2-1	TGTGCCAGCAGCCAAGTAGGAGGAACTTACAATGAGCAGTTCTTC	CASSQVGGTYNEQFF
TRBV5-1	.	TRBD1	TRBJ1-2	TGCGCCAGCAGCTCCCAGACAGGGAGCTATGGCTACACCTTC	CASSSQTGSYGYTF
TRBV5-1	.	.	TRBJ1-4	TGCGCCAGCAGCCGGGGAGGAGGCGATGAAAAACTGTTTTTT	CASSRGGGDEKLFF
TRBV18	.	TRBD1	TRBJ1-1	TGTGCCAGCTCACGAGGACAGGGGAATACCGAAGCTTTCTTT	CASSRGQGNTEAFF
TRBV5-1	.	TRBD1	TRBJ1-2	TGCGCCAGCAGCCCACAGGGGGGGGGCTACACCTTC	CASSPQGGGYTF
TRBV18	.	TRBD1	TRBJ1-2	TGTGCCAGCTCGCCGGACAGGGCGTATGGCTACACCTTC	CASSPDRAYGYTF
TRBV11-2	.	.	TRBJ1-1	TGTGCCAGCAGCTTTGGGCGGGAAGCTTTCTTT	CASSFGREAFF
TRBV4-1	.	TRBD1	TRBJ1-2	TGCGCCAGCAGCCTAAGGACAGGGGGCATCTATGGCTACACCTTC	CASSLRTGGIYGYTF
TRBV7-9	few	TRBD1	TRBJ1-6	TGTGCCAGCAGCGTGGGACAGGGGATCAAGGCCCTCCACTTT	CASSVGQGIKALHF
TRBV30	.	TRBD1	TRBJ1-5	TGTGCCTGGAGGCTCGGGACAGGGGGCGTCTTTAGCAATCAGCCCCAGCATTTT	CAWRLGTGGVFSNQPQHF
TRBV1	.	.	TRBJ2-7	TGCACCAGCAGCCAAGGAGTGGGACTACACTACGAGCAGTACTTC	CTSSQGVGLHYEQYF
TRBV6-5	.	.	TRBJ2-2	TGTGCCAGCAGTTTGCGAGGGGCTTGGGACACCGGGGAGCTGTTTTTT	CASSLRGAWDTGELFF
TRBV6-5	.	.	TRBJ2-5	TGTGCCAGCAGTTATAACCGGGAGGAGACCCAGTACTTC	CASSYNREETQYF
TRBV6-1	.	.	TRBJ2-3	TGTGCCAGCAGTGTAGAGGGAAACACAGATACGCAGTATTTT	CASSVEGNTDTQYF
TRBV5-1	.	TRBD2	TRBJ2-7	TGCGCCAGCAGCTTGGTACTAGCGGGGGGCGAGGCTTACTACGAGCAGTACTTC	CASSLVLAGGEAYYEQYF
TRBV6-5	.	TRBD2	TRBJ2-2	TGTGCCAGCAGTTACGGGCTAGCGGCAGGGGAGCTGTTTTTT	CASSYGLAAGELFF
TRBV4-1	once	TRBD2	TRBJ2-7	TGCGCCAGCAGCCGATTTCCCACAGCGGGGAGAATAGGGCGCGAGCAGTACTTC	CASSRFPTAGRIGREQYF
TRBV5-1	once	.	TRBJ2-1	TGCGCCAGCTCCCTCGGATCCGATGAGCAGTTCTTC	CASSLGSDEQFF
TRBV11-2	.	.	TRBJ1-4	TGTGCCAGCAGCCGATTACAGGGACTGCAGGCTAATGAAAAACTGTTTTTT	CASSRLQGLQANEKLFF
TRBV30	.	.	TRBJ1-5	TGTGCCTGGAGCCTACAGGCGGACAATCAGCCCCAGCATTTT	CAWSLQADNQPQHF
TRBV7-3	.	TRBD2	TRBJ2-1	TGTGCCAGCAGCTTCGCTGGCGGGGGGGCCAATGAGCAGTTCTTC	CASSFAGGGANEQFF
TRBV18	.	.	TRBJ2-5	TGTGCCAGCTCACCACGGGCAGCAGAGACCCAGTACTTC	CASSPRAAETQYF
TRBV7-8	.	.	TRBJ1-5	TGTGCCAGCAGCTTAGATACGGGGCTCGGCAATCAGCCCCAGCATTTT	CASSLDTGLGNQPQHF
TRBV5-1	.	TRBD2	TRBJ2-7	TGCGCCAGCAGCAAAGCGGGATCCTACGAGCAGTACTTC	CASSKAGSYEQYF
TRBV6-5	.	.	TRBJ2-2	TGTGCCAGCAGTGAAGCGCGGGTGTTTTTT	CASSEARVFF
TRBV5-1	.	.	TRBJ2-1	TGCGCCAGCAGCTTGCGAGCTAGCGTTAATGAGCAGTTCTTC	CASSLRASVNEQFF
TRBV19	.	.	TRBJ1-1	TGTGCCAGTAGCATTGGGATAGGTCGTGTTGAAGCTTTCTTT	CASSIGIGRVEAFF
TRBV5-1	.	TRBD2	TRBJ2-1	TGCGCCAGCAGCCCTATAGCGGGTACCTACAATGAGCAGTTCTTC	CASSPIAGTYNEQFF
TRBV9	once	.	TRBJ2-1	TGTGCCAGCAGCTCCAGTAGGCCCGGCTGGAATGAGCAGTTCTTC	CASSSSRPGWNEQFF
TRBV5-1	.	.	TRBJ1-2	TGCGCCAGCAGCCAAGGCCGGGGGGTCGGCTACACCTTC	CASSQGRGVGYTF
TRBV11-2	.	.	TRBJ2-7	TGTGCCAGCAGCTTTGCTACGACGTGGGTTTTTTCCTACGAGCAGTACTTC	CASSFATTWVFSYEQYF
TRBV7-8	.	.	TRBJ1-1	TGTGCCAGCAGCTCCAGCCAAATCGGGTGGATGAACACTGAAGCTTTCTTT	CASSSSQIGWMNTEAFF
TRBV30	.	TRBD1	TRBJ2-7	TGTGCCTGGACCCCGCTGACAGGGGGGTCTTTCACCCCGTACTTC	CAWTPLTGGSFTPYF
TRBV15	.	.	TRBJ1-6	TGTGCCACAACCGCGGACACGAGGAATAATTCACCCCTCCACTTT	CATTADTRNNSPLHF
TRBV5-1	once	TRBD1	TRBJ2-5	TGCGCCAGCAGCCTTACTGGACAGGGGCAAGAGACCCAGTACTTC	CASSLTGQGQETQYF
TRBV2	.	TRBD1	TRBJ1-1	TGTGCCAGCACCCGGACAGGGGGAAACACTGAAGCTTTCTTT	CASTRTGGNTEAFF
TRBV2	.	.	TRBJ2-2	TGTGCCAGCAGGGCCTCGACAGTGAACACCGGGGAGCTGTTTTTT	CASRASTVNTGELFF
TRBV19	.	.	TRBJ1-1	TGTGCCAGTAGTCTGCGAATTGGTGAAGCTTTCTTT	CASSLRIGEAFF
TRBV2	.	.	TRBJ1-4	TGTGCCAGCAGTGATTGGACAGTTGACGAAAAACTGTTTTTT	CASSDWTVDEKLFF
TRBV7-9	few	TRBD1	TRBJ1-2	TGTGCCAGCACCCTCCCCCAGGGGGAGGGCTATGGCTACACCTTC	CASTLPQGEGYGYTF